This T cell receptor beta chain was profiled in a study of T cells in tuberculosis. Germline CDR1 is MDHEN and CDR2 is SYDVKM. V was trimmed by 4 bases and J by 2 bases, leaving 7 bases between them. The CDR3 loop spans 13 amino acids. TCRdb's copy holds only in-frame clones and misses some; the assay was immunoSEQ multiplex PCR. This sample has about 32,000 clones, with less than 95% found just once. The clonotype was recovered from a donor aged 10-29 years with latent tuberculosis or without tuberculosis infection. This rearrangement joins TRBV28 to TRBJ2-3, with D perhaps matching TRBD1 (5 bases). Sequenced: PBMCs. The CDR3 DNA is TGTGCCAGCAGTTCAGGGATCACAGATACGCAGTATTTT. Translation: CASSSGITDTQYF. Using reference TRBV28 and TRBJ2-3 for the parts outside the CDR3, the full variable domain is DVKVTQSSRYLVKRTGEKVFLECVQDMDHENMFWYRQDPGLGLRLIYFSYDVKMKEKGDIPEGYSVSREKKERFSLILESASTNQTSMYLCASSSGITDTQYFGPGTRLTVL.